Given below is one T cell receptor beta chain in context. Its antigen is undetermined. This entry is derived from a study of blood T cells in healthy people across ages. General study results and limits: Per million T cells, TCR beta diversity dropped about linearly as age rose.

Trimming pared 5 bases from V and 0 bases from J, leaving 10 bases between. Looked up from germline, CDR1 is MNHNS and CDR2 is SASEGT. This CDR3 is 15 amino acids long. A second PCR of 7 to 11 cycles used a sample-barcoded 5' primer and a J-beta primer mix. Every molecule of cDNA carried a tag from a template-switch adaptor with 12 random nucleotides. MiXCR, applied by TCRdb to the 5' RACE reads, yields one record per CDR3 protein. Found here are 700,000 to 1,000,000 distinct CDR3 sequences, roughly 44% of them singletons; the top ten hold approximately 19%. Sequences were obtained from blood. The clonotype originates from a man in his sixties in good health. This chain uses TRBV6-1 with TRBJ1-4; the D is unclear. In nucleotides, the CDR3 is TGTGCCAGCAGTCCGGACCCGGCAACTAATGAAAAACTGTTTTTT. Translating gives CASSPDPATNEKLFF.